This T cell receptor (beta chain) was sequenced for a study of T cell responses to AZD1222 COVID-19 vaccine. On the study more broadly: Recipients boosted at about 4 weeks or about 12 weeks are pooled. The study, taken as a whole, reports: Researchers took repertoire samples only after the peak T cell response had come.

CDR3 length equals 15 residues. CDR1 and CDR2 from the germline V gene are MNHNS and SASEGT. The junction had 5 bases not matched to a gene; V was cut back by 3 bases and J by 2 bases. Comment on this clone: The antigen is undetermined.

Produced via immunoSEQ multiplex PCR; TCRdb's table is partial and in-frame only. The sample includes some 54,000 clones, approximately 90% of them seen just once. The sequencing here drew on peripheral blood, taken on day 0 of AZD1222 vaccination. The chain uses TRBV6-1 and TRBJ2-5, with TRBD2 identical over 8 bases. The receptor's source is an adult in good health. The CDR3 DNA sequence: TGTGCCAGCAGTGAGCAGCGGGGGCGACAAGAGACCCAGTACTTC. The encoded protein is CASSEQRGRQETQYF.